This T cell receptor (beta chain) was sequenced in a study of identical twins. This CDR3 is built from 14 residues. V dropped 6 bases and J dropped 3; count of bases not matched to a gene: 6. The germline gives CDR1 SNHLY, CDR2 FYNNEI. A universal primer binding site was introduced by template switching. The final cDNA contained unique molecular identifiers. One entry per CDR3 protein results from TCRdb running MiXCR on the 5' RACE reads. This sample has 650,000 to 800,000 distinct CDR3 sequences, with less than 10% found just once. This clonotype was seen a handful of times. These same records also appear under a second study, on yellow fever vaccine responses in identical twins.

The V call is TRBV2, the J call TRBJ2-7; 9 nucleotides match TRBD1. Specimen: PBMCs. The receptor's source is a woman aged 18-29 years in good health. For the CDR3, the DNA is TGTGCCAGCAGGGGGACAGGGACATACTACGAGCAGTACTTC. It translates to CASRGTGTYYEQYF.